Reported below is one T cell receptor beta chain. The germline gives CDR1 MNHEY, CDR2 SVGAGI. CDR3 length equals 16 residues. The data stem from a study of T cells expressing NK-cell markers. From its re-call of the 5' RACE reads, TCRdb lists each CDR3 protein once, without DNA. The repertoire table contains about 260,000 distinct CDR3 sequences. The TCR comes from a woman between 18 and 70 years old in good health. The genes are TRBV6-5 and TRBJ1-1; without DNA, the TCRdb call of TRBD1 cannot be checked. The sample comprised blood T cells: a sorted CD56 or NKG2C T cell subset, CD4+ or CD8+ T cells, or bulk PBMC T cells (not recorded which). The CDR3 protein is CASSYSFVRGDTEAFF.